The entry below gives a single T cell receptor (beta chain) sequence along with its context. This sample was taken from a study of Ad26.COV2.S vaccination and SARS-CoV-2 variants. Trimming removed 1 base at V and 3 bases at J, with 10 bases between. CDR3 length: 15 amino acids. The germline gives CDR1 SGHTA, CDR2 FQGNSA. Described treatment: some 19 received Ad26.COV2.S at low or high dose, single or two shots; 5 received placebo; per-sample allocation not given. Sampling occurred on day 63 after the first vaccine or placebo injection. Profiled with immunoSEQ multiplex PCR; TCRdb holds only in-frame clones, not every one. This sample has about 350,000 clones, with around 87% found just once.

The chain combines TRBV7-2 with TRBJ1-5; D remains ambiguous. The receptor was isolated from a person between 18 and 65 years old who received the Ad26.COV2.S COVID-19 vaccine or a placebo. This sample comprised peripheral blood, obtained in a trial of Ad26.COV2.S vaccine versus placebo. CDR3 sequence (DNA): TGTGCCAGCAGCTTAGGCTATGTCTACAATCAGCCCCAGCATTTT. Translating gives CASSLGYVYNQPQHF. The variable domain in full, with the rest retrieved from reference TRBV7-2 and TRBJ1-5, is GAGVSQSPSNKVTEKGKDVELRCDPISGHTALYWYRQSLGQGLEFLIYFQGNSAPDKSGLPSDRFSAERTGGSVSTLTIQRTQQEDSAVYLCASSLGYVYNQPQHFGDGTRLSIL.